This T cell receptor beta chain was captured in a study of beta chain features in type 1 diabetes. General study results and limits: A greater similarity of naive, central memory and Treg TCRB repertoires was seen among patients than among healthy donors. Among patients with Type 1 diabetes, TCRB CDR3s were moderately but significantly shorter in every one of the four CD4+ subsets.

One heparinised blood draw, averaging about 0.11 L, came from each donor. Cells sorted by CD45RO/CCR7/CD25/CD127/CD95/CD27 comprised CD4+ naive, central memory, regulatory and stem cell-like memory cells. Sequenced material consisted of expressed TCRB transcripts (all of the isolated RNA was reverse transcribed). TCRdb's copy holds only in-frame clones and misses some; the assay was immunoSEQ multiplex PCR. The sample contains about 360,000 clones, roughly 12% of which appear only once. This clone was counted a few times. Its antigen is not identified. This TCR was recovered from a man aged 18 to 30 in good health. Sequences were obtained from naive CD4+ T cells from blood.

The CDR3 nucleotides read TGTGCCATCAGGAGGACTAGCGGGACCCTCACAGATACGCAGTATTTT. This encodes CAIRRTSGTLTDTQYF. J is TRBJ2-3 and V is TRBV10-3; 12 bases fit TRBD2. V lost 6 bases, J lost 2 bases, and 6 bases stayed unmatched. This CDR3 comprises 16 residues. In germline, CDR1 is ENHRY, CDR2 SYGVKD.